These T cell receptor beta chains were read from a single sample in a study of shared clonotypes between healthy human individuals. Profiled with immunoSEQ multiplex PCR; TCRdb holds only in-frame clones, not every one. The sample holds roughly 590,000 clones, about 95% seen once. The sequencing sample was made of naive CD8+ T cells sorted from blood. These receptors came from a woman aged 25-40 years in good health. Each CDR3 is given with its conserved first and last residue. A D gene is named only where the DNA matches it firmly. Clone size is given for some rows only: seen once, a few or many times, or a class if the clone is expanded.

TRBD2,TRBV5-4,NA,TRBJ2-5,TGTGCCAGCAGCTTGGCCTTAGCGGCTAGCGGGGAACAAGAGACCCAGTACTTC,CASSLALAASGEQETQYF
TRBD1,TRBV28,NA,TRBJ1-1,TGTGCCAGCAGTTTACAGGGGGCGAACACTGAAGCTTTCTTT,CASSLQGANTEAFF
TRBD2,TRBV10-1,NA,TRBJ2-7,TGCGCCAGCCTGCCGACTAGCGGGACCTACGAGCAGTACTTC,CASLPTSGTYEQYF
NA,TRBV6-6,NA,TRBJ1-2,TGTGCCAGCAGAGTCAGGGATGGCTACACCTTC,CASRVRDGYTF
TRBD1,TRBV2,NA,TRBJ1-2,TGTGCCAGCAGTGACTCAGACAGGGTTAACTATGGCTACACCTTC,CASSDSDRVNYGYTF
NA,TRBV7-9,NA,TRBJ2-1,TGTGCCAGCAGCTTGACAAGCTACAATGAGCAGTTCTTC,CASSLTSYNEQFF
NA,TRBV5-8,once,TRBJ2-7,TGTGCCAGCAGCTTGGCCGGGGGGCACTACGAGCAGTACTTC,CASSLAGGHYEQYF
TRBD1,TRBV19,NA,TRBJ2-2,TGTGCCAGTAGTATGGGTGACAGGGAGCTGACCGGGGAGCTGTTTTTT,CASSMGDRELTGELFF
TRBD1,TRBV5-6,NA,TRBJ2-1,TGTGCCAGCACCAGGGACAGCTCCTACAATGAGCAGTTCTTC,CASTRDSSYNEQFF
TRBD2,TRBV9,NA,TRBJ2-1,TGTGCCAGCAGCACGCCGTTAGCGGGAGGCTCCTACAATGAGCAGTTCTTC,CASSTPLAGGSYNEQFF
NA,TRBV4-2,NA,TRBJ2-7,TGTGCCAGCAGCCAGGAGGAGTTGGGCCTCTACGAGCAGTACTTC,CASSQEELGLYEQYF
NA,TRBV4-1,NA,TRBJ2-7,TGCGCCAGCAGCCTCGGACCAAGCTACGAGCAGTACTTC,CASSLGPSYEQYF
TRBD1,TRBV19,once,TRBJ2-3,TGTGCCAGTAGTACCGGACAGGGAGCCTCTTACGGTACGCAGTATTTT,CASSTGQGASYGTQYF
NA,TRBV5-4,NA,TRBJ1-1,TGTGCCAGCAGCTTGGCCGAATCAGGGGACGGCACTGAAGCTTTCTTT,CASSLAESGDGTEAFF
TRBD1,TRBV10-2,NA,TRBJ2-3,TGCGCCAGCAGTGATGGACAGGACCGGGATACGCAGTATTTT,CASSDGQDRDTQYF
NA,TRBV6-6,NA,TRBJ1-4,TGTGCCAGCAGGCCAAGAGGGACAACAACTAATGAAAAACTGTTTTTT,CASRPRGTTTNEKLFF
TRBD1,TRBV9,NA,TRBJ1-1,TGTGCCAGCAGCGGCCCCGGGACAGGGGACACTGAAGCTTTCTTT,CASSGPGTGDTEAFF
TRBD1,TRBV15,NA,TRBJ2-7,TGTGCCACCCGGGACAGACAGACCTACGAGCAGTACTTC,CATRDRQTYEQYF
NA,TRBV6-1,NA,TRBJ2-7,TGTGCCAGCAGTGAACGAGCGGAATACGAGCAGTACTTC,CASSERAEYEQYF
NA,TRBV7-9,NA,TRBJ2-7,TGTGCCAGCAGCTTAAGTTTCGGGCGGGTCGAGCAGTACTTC,CASSLSFGRVEQYF
NA,TRBV4-1,few,TRBJ1-5,TGCGCCAGCAGCCAAGTGGTGAATCAGCCCCAGCATTTT,CASSQVVNQPQHF
NA,TRBV6-1,NA,TRBJ1-1,TGTGCCAGTTTGGATCGGGCTTTCTTT,CASLDRAFF
NA,TRBV5-1,NA,TRBJ2-7,TGCGCCAGCAGCTTGGAATTCCCGGCGAACTACGAGCAGTACTTC,CASSLEFPANYEQYF
NA,TRBV5-1,NA,TRBJ2-2,TGCGCCAGCAGCTTCCAGCGAGACACCGGGGAGCTGTTTTTT,CASSFQRDTGELFF
TRBD2,TRBV28,NA,TRBJ2-1,TGTGCCAGCAGTTCCACAACCGGGACTAGTCCTGGGAGGCAGTTCTTC,CASSSTTGTSPGRQFF
NA,TRBV11-2,NA,TRBJ2-7,TGTGCCAGCAGCTTAGGTTGGGGGCAGACCTACGAGCAGTACTTC,CASSLGWGQTYEQYF
TRBD2,TRBV27,NA,TRBJ2-7,TGTGCCAGCAGTCTTAGCGGGAAGTACTACGAGCAGTACTTC,CASSLSGKYYEQYF
NA,TRBV4-1,NA,TRBJ1-2,TGCGCCAGCAGCCAAGTCCGGGGGAGGAGCTATGGCTACACCTTC,CASSQVRGRSYGYTF
TRBD2,TRBV27,NA,TRBJ2-5,TGTGCCAGCAGTCCTAGCGGGGGTTGGGGGCAAGAGACCCAGTACTTC,CASSPSGGWGQETQYF